The 32 T cell receptor beta chains given below trace back to one sample, sequenced in a study of T cell responses to AZD1222 COVID-19 vaccine. Data came from immunoSEQ multiplex PCR; TCRdb stores just in-frame clones and leaves some out. The sample shows roughly 50,000 clones, more than 80% of them seen only once. Sequences were derived from peripheral blood, sampled 28 days after the second AZD1222 dose. The source of these receptors is an adult who received the AZD1222 COVID-19 vaccine.

This chain joins TRBV20-1 and TRBJ1-1; tentative D call: TRBD1 (6 bases). From germline, CDR1 is DFQATT and CDR2 SNEGSKA (reference sequence). With 3 bases removed from V and 0 bases from J, the gap between germline ends came to 14 bases. This CDR3 has 15 residues. The CDR3 DNA follows: TGCAGTGCTAGTAGGGCAGGGGCGCTGAACACTGAAGCTTTCTTT. Its translation is CSASRAGALNTEAFF.

The chain recombines TRBV19 with TRBJ2-3; possible D gene TRBD2, 5 bases. This CDR3 has 14 amino acids. Germline V CDR1 and CDR2: LNHDA, SQIVND (reference sequence). V lost 5 bases and J lost 3, with 12 bases in between. The CDR3 sequence is CASSSRGRTDTQYF. CDR3 in DNA: TGTGCCAGTAGTTCGAGAGGGAGAACAGATACGCAGTATTTT.

This clone was recorded once. V and J are TRBV7-8 and TRBJ2-4; 9 bases align to TRBD1. This CDR3 spans 16 amino acids. Trimming took 5 bases from V and 6 from J; bases not matched to a gene: 11. CDR1 and CDR2 from the germline V gene are SGHVS and FQNEAQ. CDR3 loop: CASSPSGTGMANIQYF. CDR3 DNA sequence: TGTGCCAGCAGCCCTTCAGGGACAGGGATGGCAAACATTCAGTACTTC.

The chain uses TRBV5-5 and TRBJ2-7; 8 bases agree with TRBD1. The CDR3 is 15 residues long. CDR1 SGHKS and CDR2 YYEKEE come from the germline V gene (reference sequence). V lost 1 base to trimming and J lost 2 bases; unmatched junction nucleotides: 5. CDR3 region: CASSLSPGQAYEQYF. The CDR3 region has the DNA TGTGCCAGCAGCTTGTCACCGGGACAGGCCTACGAGCAGTACTTC.

The chain joins TRBV4-2 to TRBJ2-7; D gene uncertain. The CDR3 runs to 14 residues. Trimming cost V 0 bases and J 6 bases, with 12 bases left between them. Germline V CDR1 and CDR2: LGHNA, YNFKEQ. The CDR3 protein is CASSQDLSFGEQYF. CDR3 sequence (DNA): TGTGCCAGCAGCCAAGACCTCTCGTTTGGCGAGCAGTACTTC.

The gene calls are TRBV5-1 and TRBJ2-1; 12 bases match TRBD2. This CDR3 has 16 amino acids. Per the germline V gene, CDR1 is SGHRS and CDR2 is YFSETQ. V lost 4 bases to trimming and J lost 5 bases; unmatched junction nucleotides: 7. Here the CDR3 DNA reads TGCGCCAGCAGCCCACGGACTAGCGGGACCAACAATGAGCAGTTCTTC. Its translation is CASSPRTSGTNNEQFF.

The sample holds one count of this clone. The rearrangement uses TRBV29-1 and TRBJ2-7; D may match TRBD1 or TRBD2 (5 bases each). V lost 1 base and J lost 3, with 16 bases in between. CDR1 and CDR2 (germline): SQVTM, ANQGSEA. This CDR3 region has 15 residues. Here the CDR3 reads CSVEGSRGGDYEQYF. CDR3 coding DNA: TGCAGCGTTGAAGGGTCGAGGGGTGGAGACTACGAGCAGTACTTC.

The chain links TRBV5-4 to TRBJ2-3; D is unclear. In germline, CDR1 is SGHNT, CDR2 YYREEE (reference sequence). Between the trimmed V and J ends, which lost 2 bases and 6 bases, there was a span of 13 bases. This CDR3 has 14 residues. The CDR3 nucleotides read TGTGCCAGCAGCTTTACCGCGGATTGGGATACGCAGTATTTT. Translating it yields CASSFTADWDTQYF.

This clone is a singleton in its sample. The CDR3 sequence is CASSFGGVPEAFF. The CDR3 DNA follows: TGTGCCAGCAGTTTTGGGGGGGTTCCTGAAGCTTTCTTT. The chain couples TRBV27 to TRBJ1-1; maybe TRBD1 (5 bases). Trimming shortened V by 3 bases and J by 6 bases, and 11 bases separated the two germline ends. The CDR3 totals 13 residues. Germline V lookup: CDR1 MNHEY, CDR2 SMNVEV (reference sequence).

The V call is TRBV12-3 or TRBV12-4, the J call TRBJ1-2; possible D gene TRBD1, 6 bases. There are 13 residues in the CDR3. Trimming stripped 3 bases from V and 4 bases from J, with 9 bases between. Written as DNA, the CDR3 is TGTGCCAGCAGTTTCGGCAGGGGCTATGGCTACACCTTC. It is translated as CASSFGRGYGYTF.

The table lists this clone with a few counts. J is TRBJ1-5 and V is TRBV4-3; D unresolved. There are 13 residues in the CDR3. V dropped 1 base and J dropped 4 bases, with 5 bases sitting between them. Germline-derived CDR1 and CDR2 are LGHNA and YSLEER. The CDR3 is CASSQVVNQPQHF. The CDR3 DNA reads as TGCGCCAGCAGCCAAGTCGTTAATCAGCCCCAGCATTTT.

The genes are TRBV11-3 and TRBJ1-4; no definite D call. The V gene's germline CDR1 is SGHNT and CDR2 YENEEA. V was pared by 3 bases and J by 5 bases, with 7 bases between. CDR3 length: 13 amino acids. CDR3 in DNA: TGTGCCAGCAGCTTGGGAGGGAATGAAAAACTGTTTTTT. This translates into CASSLGGNEKLFF.

The genes are TRBV7-9 and TRBJ2-5; 9 nucleotides match TRBD2. The CDR3 covers 15 residues. Germline V CDR1 and CDR2: SEHNR, FQNEAQ (reference sequence). The trim removed 1 base at V and 4 bases at J, leaving 4 bases unmatched. For the CDR3, the DNA is TGTGCCAGCAGCTTAGGTGCGGGAGGGCCAGAGACCCAGTACTTC. It translates to CASSLGAGGPETQYF.

This rearrangement joins TRBV2 to TRBJ2-7; D gene unclear. This CDR3 region has 13 residues. Germline loops: CDR1 SNHLY, CDR2 FYNNEI. Trimming took 6 bases from V and 3 from J, leaving 12 bases between them. The CDR3 loop is CASRSRGDYEQYF. Here the CDR3 DNA reads TGTGCCAGCAGGTCTAGAGGCGACTACGAGCAGTACTTC.

This clone was counted once. V gene TRBV18 combines with J gene TRBJ2-6; D unclear. V lost 3 bases to trimming and J lost 0 bases, with 9 bases between them. The V gene's germline CDR1 is KGHSH and CDR2 LQKENI. The length of the CDR3 is 16 residues. DNA for the CDR3: TGTGCCAGCTCACCCCAGAGTCGCTCTGGGGCCAACGTCCTGACTTTC. Its translation is CASSPQSRSGANVLTF.

The chain recombines TRBV7-9 with TRBJ2-4; D is unclear. Per the germline V gene, CDR1 is SEHNR and CDR2 is FQNEAQ (reference sequence). The CDR3 is made up of 13 amino acids. V was trimmed by 5 bases and J by 1 base, leaving 6 bases between them. CDR3 protein: CASSLGAKNIQYF. CDR3 DNA sequence: TGTGCCAGCAGCCTTGGGGCCAAAAACATTCAGTACTTC.

The chain recombines TRBV30 with TRBJ1-6; 11 bases are a match to TRBD1. Germline V lookup: CDR1 GTSNPN, CDR2 SVGIG (reference sequence). This CDR3 region has 14 residues. J gave up 6 bases and V 3 bases, and 1 base lay outside the gene matches. Here the CDR3 DNA reads TGTGCCTGGAGCGGGACAGGGGGTAATTCACCCCTCCACTTT. Translating it yields CAWSGTGGNSPLHF.

The V call is TRBV2, the J call TRBJ2-1; D uncertain. The ends were cut back, 11 bases at V and 5 bases at J, with 19 bases in the middle. The CDR3 is 14 residues long. Germline V lookup: CDR1 SNHLY, CDR2 FYNNEI. The CDR3 spells CAVTKTYRNNEQFF. In nucleotides, the CDR3 is TGTGCCGTCACTAAGACTTACCGTAACAATGAGCAGTTCTTC.

The CDR3 here is CSVEGLAGMPYEQYF. The CDR3, as DNA: TGCAGCGTTGAAGGACTAGCGGGTATGCCCTACGAGCAGTACTTC. The J gene is TRBJ2-7, the V gene TRBV29-1, with 10 nucleotides matching TRBD2. Germline V gene data show CDR1 as SQVTM and CDR2 as ANQGSEA. The CDR3 totals 15 residues. Unmatched junction bases numbered 5, after V lost 1 base and J lost 2 bases.

CDR3 DNA sequence: TGTGCCAGTAGTATAGGAGGAGGACAGGGGGCACAGGACTACACCTTC. Translating it yields CASSIGGGQGAQDYTF. This sequence joins TRBV19 and TRBJ1-2; 11 positions match TRBD1. Trimming took 1 base from V and 10 from J; bases not matched to a gene: 11. The CDR3 has 16 residues. The germline V gene has CDR1 LNHDA and CDR2 SQIVND (reference sequence).

A remark on this clone: At one of its ends the junction is not consistent with the germline gene, which may arise from a read error. The chain links TRBV15 to TRBJ2-4; TRBD2 matches 14 bases. Germline CDR1 reads LNHNV; CDR2 reads YYDKDF (reference sequence). This CDR3 spans 15 amino acids. CDR3 sequence reads: CATRQGLAGAPNWDF. CDR3 nucleotide sequence: TGTGCCACCAGACAGGGACTAGCGGGAGCCCCTAATTGGGACTTC.

The rearrangement joins TRBV29-1 to TRBJ2-3; 7 nucleotides align to TRBD2. Germline CDR1 is SQVTM and CDR2 is ANQGSEA. The V gene end was trimmed by 7 bases and the J gene end by 0 bases; junction bases not matched to a gene: 7. This CDR3 has 14 residues. Here the CDR3 reads CSGRSSGSTDTQYF. CDR3 coding DNA: TGCAGCGGCAGAAGTAGCGGGAGCACAGATACGCAGTATTTT.

This chain connects TRBV30 to TRBJ1-2, with D unclear. V lost 5 bases and J 8 bases, leaving 27 bases between the germline ends. Germline lookup yields CDR1 GTSNPN and CDR2 SVGIG (reference sequence). The length of the CDR3 is 16 residues. Here the CDR3 reads CAWSPSPGRLFEGYTF. The CDR3 DNA sequence: TGTGCCTGGTCCCCGTCTCCAGGCAGATTGTTTGAGGGCTACACCTTC.

V gene TRBV5-4 combines with J gene TRBJ2-7, with TRBD2 matching 8 bases. Germline trimming cut 7 bases from V and 3 bases from J; bases unmatched to any gene: 12. Germline V gene sequence: CDR1 SGHNT, CDR2 YYREEE (reference sequence). The CDR3 runs 15 residues. CDR3 sequence: CASHFSGGGSYEQYF. The DNA of the CDR3 is TGTGCCAGCCACTTCTCTGGCGGGGGGAGCTACGAGCAGTACTTC.

The chain carries TRBV28 and TRBJ2-7, with 11 bases aligning to TRBD1. From germline, CDR1 is MDHEN and CDR2 SYDVKM. The CDR3 contains 15 residues. The trim removed 3 bases at V and 4 bases at J, leaving 5 bases unmatched. The CDR3 sequence is CASSLEGTGGYEQYF. The CDR3 DNA reads TGTGCCAGCAGTTTGGAGGGGACAGGGGGTTACGAGCAGTACTTC.

Note on this clone: The sample has other DNA sequences that encode this CDR3 too. The chain combines TRBV18 with TRBJ1-4; D is uncertain. V dropped 3 bases and J dropped 8 bases, with 4 bases sitting between them. The germline gives CDR1 KGHSH, CDR2 LQKENI. This CDR3 is 11 amino acids long. DNA of the CDR3: TGTGCCAGCTCACCGGGGGAAAAACTGTTTTTT. As protein: CASSPGEKLFF. Full variable domain (rest looked up from reference TRBV18 and TRBJ1-4): NAGVMQNPRHLVRRRGQEARLRCSPMKGHSHVYWYRQLPEEGLKFMVYLQKENIIDESGMPKERFSAEFPKEGPSILRIQQVVRGDSAAYFCASSPGEKLFFGSGTQLSVL.

The chain employs TRBV10-2 and TRBJ2-1; the match to TRBD1 covers 10 bases. The CDR3 has 14 amino acids. Trimming cost V 7 bases and J 10 bases; bases outside gene matches: 10. Per germline, CDR1 WSHSY and CDR2 SAAADI. The CDR3 bases are TGCGCCAGCAACTCCGGGACAGGGGTTCGGGAGCAGTTCTTC. It yields the protein CASNSGTGVREQFF.

This chain links TRBV11-2 with TRBJ2-1; no clear D. Trimming cost V 4 bases and J 7 bases, with 14 bases left between them. Germline V gene sequence: CDR1 SGHAT, CDR2 FQNNGV. The CDR3 runs to 14 residues. The CDR3 coding sequence is TGTGCCAGCAGCTCTTCCGTGGTGGGGAATGAGCAGTTCTTC. This codes for CASSSSVVGNEQFF.

This clone appeared once. The chain recombines TRBV18 with TRBJ2-7; 7 bases map to TRBD2. The CDR3 sequence is 13 residues long. V dropped 6 bases and J dropped 4; count of bases not matched to a gene: 6. Germline loops: CDR1 KGHSH, CDR2 LQKENI. The CDR3: CASSQRGGYEQYF. In nucleotides, the CDR3 is TGTGCCAGCTCCCAGCGGGGAGGGTACGAGCAGTACTTC.

This clone was observed once. The J gene is TRBJ1-2, the V gene TRBV28; tentatively, D is TRBD1 (5 bases). This CDR3 comprises 14 residues. With 3 bases removed from V and 7 bases from J, the gap between germline ends came to 15 bases. From germline, CDR1 is MDHEN and CDR2 SYDVKM. The CDR3 DNA reads as TGTGCCAGCAGTTTGGCGGGAGGGGTCACTGGCTACACCTTC. Amino acid sequence: CASSLAGGVTGYTF.

The chain has TRBV29-1 and TRBJ1-2; D is uncertain. V was clipped by 3 bases and J by 4 bases, with 12 bases between them. The CDR3 sequence is 13 residues long. Germline lookup yields CDR1 SQVTM and CDR2 ANQGSEA. The CDR3 DNA reads TGCAGCGTTGACGACCGACCCGGCTATGGCTACACCTTC. Translating it yields CSVDDRPGYGYTF.

The chain employs TRBV6-2 or TRBV6-3 and TRBJ2-6; the match to TRBD1 covers 8 bases. Germline values: CDR1 MNHEY, CDR2 SVGEGT. J gave up 0 bases and V 2 bases, and 6 bases lay outside the gene matches. The CDR3 covers 18 residues. This CDR3 is CASSYGTGSASGANVLTF. DNA of the CDR3: TGTGCCAGCAGTTACGGGACAGGTTCGGCCTCTGGGGCCAACGTCCTGACTTTC.